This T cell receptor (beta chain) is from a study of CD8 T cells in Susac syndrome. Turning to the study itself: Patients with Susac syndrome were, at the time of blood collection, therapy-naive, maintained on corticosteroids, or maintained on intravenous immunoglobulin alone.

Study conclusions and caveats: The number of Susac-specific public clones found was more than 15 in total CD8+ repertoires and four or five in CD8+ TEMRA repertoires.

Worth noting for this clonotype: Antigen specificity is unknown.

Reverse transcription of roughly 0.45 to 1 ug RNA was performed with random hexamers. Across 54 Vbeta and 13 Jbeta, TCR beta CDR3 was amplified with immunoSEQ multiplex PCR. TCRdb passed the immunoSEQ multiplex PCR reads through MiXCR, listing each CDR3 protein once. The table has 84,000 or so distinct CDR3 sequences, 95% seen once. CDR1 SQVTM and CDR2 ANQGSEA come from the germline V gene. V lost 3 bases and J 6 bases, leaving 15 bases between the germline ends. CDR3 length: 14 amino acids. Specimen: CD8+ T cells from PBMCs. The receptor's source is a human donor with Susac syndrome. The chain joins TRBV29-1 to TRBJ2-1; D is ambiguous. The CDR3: CSVDGTSPFNEQFF. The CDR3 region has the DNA TGCAGCGTTGACGGCACTTCCCCCTTCAATGAGCAGTTCTTC.